This TCR beta chain was sequenced during a study of T cells in Graves' hyperthyroidism and ophthalmopathy. Study results and caveats: Blood also contained most expanded thyroid clonotypes above 0.001.

Remarks on this clonotype: Its target is unknown.

This CDR3 is built from 16 residues. Trimming stripped 0 bases from V and 7 bases from J, with 13 bases between. Germline V CDR1 and CDR2: SEHNR, FQNEAQ (reference sequence). TCR beta CDR3 regions were amplified from RNA. The primer set for the first-round RT-PCR of the TCR CDR3 was HTBI. TCRdb called the multiplex PCR reads again in MiXCR, with one record for every CDR3 protein. Of 500,000 to 750,000 distinct CDR3 sequences listed, approximately 15% were seen once; the top ten hold about 7%. Input material: blood. This chain links TRBV7-9 with TRBJ1-6, with D possibly TRBD1 on 6 matching bases. This receptor was taken from a woman in her twenties or thirties with Graves' hyperthyroidism. CDR3 sequence: CASSLAAGQRNSPLHF. DNA for the CDR3: TGTGCCAGCAGCTTAGCGGCCGGACAGAGGAATTCACCCCTCCACTTT.